This T cell receptor (beta chain) was identified in a study of CD8 T cells in ankylosing spondylitis. General study findings and limits: What appeared characteristic of ankylosing spondylitis blood was a TCR beta motif of eight or nine highly homologous variants. Enrichment of disease-linked clones was reportedly significant in matched ankylosing spondylitis synovial fluid. Within peripheral blood, clones linked to disease were CD8+ and relatively rare.

This clonotype occurred a few times. Its antigen is unidentified. V lost 5 bases, J lost 7 bases, and 15 bases lay in between. From germline, CDR1 is SGHTA and CDR2 FQGNSA. The CDR3 totals 14 residues. For TCR beta, libraries came from quantitative 5'-RACE with molecular barcodes. MiXCR was run by TCRdb on the 5' RACE reads, yielding one entry per CDR3 protein. The sample records about 250,000 distinct CDR3 sequences, roughly 32% being singletons. The receptor was derived from a male donor with ankylosing spondylitis or in good health (not recorded which). The rearrangement uses TRBV7-2 and TRBJ2-1; possible D gene TRBD2, 5 bases. The sample taken for sequencing was blood, either unsorted or a sorted T cell fraction (not recorded which). CDR3 in amino acids: CASSPVSSHNEQFF. The CDR3 coding sequence is TGTGCCAGCAGCCCTGTGTCTAGCCATAATGAGCAGTTCTTC.